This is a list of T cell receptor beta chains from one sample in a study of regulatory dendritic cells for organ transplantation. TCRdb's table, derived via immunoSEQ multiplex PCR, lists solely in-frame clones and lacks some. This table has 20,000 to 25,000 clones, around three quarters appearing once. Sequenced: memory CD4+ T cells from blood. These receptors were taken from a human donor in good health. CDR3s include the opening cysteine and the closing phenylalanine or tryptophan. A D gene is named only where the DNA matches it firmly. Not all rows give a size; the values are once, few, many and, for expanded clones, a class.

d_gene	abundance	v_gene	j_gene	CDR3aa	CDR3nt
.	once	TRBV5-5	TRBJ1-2	CASSLGHMLANYGYTF	TGTGCCAGCAGCTTGGGACATATGTTGGCTAACTATGGCTACACCTTC
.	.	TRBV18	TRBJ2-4	CASSPTNALAKNIQYF	TGTGCCAGCTCACCAACAAATGCTCTAGCCAAAAACATTCAGTACTTC
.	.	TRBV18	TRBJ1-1	CASSPPSTEAFF	TGTGCCAGCTCACCTCCGAGCACTGAAGCTTTCTTT
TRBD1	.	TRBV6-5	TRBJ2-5	CASSKDRVGTQYF	TGTGCCAGCAGTAAGGACAGGGTTGGGACCCAGTACTTC
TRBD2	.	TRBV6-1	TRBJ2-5	CASSRGLGRETQYF	TGTGCCAGCAGTCGAGGACTAGGACGAGAGACCCAGTACTTC
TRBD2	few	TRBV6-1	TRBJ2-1	CASSQTSGSYNEQFF	TGTGCCAGCAGCCAGACTAGCGGCTCCTACAATGAGCAGTTCTTC
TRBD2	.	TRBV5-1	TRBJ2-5	CASSGGTSGQTQYF	TGCGCCAGCAGCGGAGGGACTAGCGGCCAGACCCAGTACTTC
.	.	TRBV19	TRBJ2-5	CASSMTNQETQYF	TGTGCCAGTAGTATGACTAATCAAGAGACCCAGTACTTC
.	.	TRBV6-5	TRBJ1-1	CASSRRLGGDTEAFF	TGTGCCAGCAGTAGGAGGCTGGGAGGGGACACTGAAGCTTTCTTT
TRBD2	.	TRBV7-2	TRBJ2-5	CASSSGGASGETQYF	TGTGCCAGCAGCTCGGGGGGGGCCTCCGGAGAGACCCAGTACTTC
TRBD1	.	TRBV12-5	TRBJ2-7	CASGLVDRVFDSQGSSYEQYF	TGTGCTAGTGGTTTGGTTGACAGGGTCTTCGACTCGCAGGGGAGCTCCTACGAGCAGTACTTC
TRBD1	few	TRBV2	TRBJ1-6	CASSKDRAGSPLHF	TGTGCCAGCAGTAAGGACAGGGCAGGTTCACCCCTCCACTTT
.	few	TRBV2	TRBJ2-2	CASSHGGQGTFNTGELFF	TGTGCCAGCAGTCACGGGGGGCAGGGGACTTTTAACACCGGGGAGCTGTTTTTT
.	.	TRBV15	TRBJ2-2	CATSRDLTNTGELFF	TGTGCCACCAGCAGAGATCTAACGAACACCGGGGAGCTGTTTTTT
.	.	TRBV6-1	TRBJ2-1	CASTSRDTGYNEQFF	TGTGCCAGCACCAGCCGGGACACTGGCTACAATGAGCAGTTCTTC
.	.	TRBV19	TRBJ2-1	CASTRWSGYNEQFF	TGTGCCAGTACGAGATGGTCTGGCTACAATGAGCAGTTCTTC
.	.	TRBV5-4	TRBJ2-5	CASSPRTGGLEETQYF	TGTGCCAGCAGCCCCCGGACAGGAGGGTTAGAAGAGACCCAGTACTTC
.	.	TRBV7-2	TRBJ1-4	CASSLDTGENEKLFF	TGTGCCAGCAGCTTAGACACGGGGGAGAATGAAAAACTGTTTTTT
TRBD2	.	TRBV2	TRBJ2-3	CASTGLAGVDTQYF	TGTGCCAGCACTGGACTAGCGGGGGTCGATACGCAGTATTTT
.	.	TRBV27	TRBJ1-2	CASAFSWGRGYTF	TGTGCCAGCGCCTTTTCGTGGGGCCGTGGCTACACCTTC
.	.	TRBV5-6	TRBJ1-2	CASSYRVDGYTF	TGTGCCAGCAGTTACCGGGTCGACGGCTACACCTTC
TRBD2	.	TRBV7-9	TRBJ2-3	CASSTSGGAYTDTQYF	TGTGCCAGCAGTACGAGCGGGGGGGCCTACACAGATACGCAGTATTTT
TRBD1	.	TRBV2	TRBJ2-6	CASARGPISGANVLTF	TGTGCCAGCGCTAGGGGGCCTATATCTGGGGCCAACGTCCTGACTTTC
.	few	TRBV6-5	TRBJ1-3	CASSYSSRASGNTIYF	TGTGCCAGCAGTTACTCGAGCAGGGCCTCTGGAAACACCATATATTTT
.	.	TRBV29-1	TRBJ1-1	CSAVGQLNTEAFF	TGCAGCGCAGTAGGACAGCTAAACACTGAAGCTTTCTTT
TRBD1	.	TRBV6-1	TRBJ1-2	CASSVDRVLRFLNYGYTF	TGTGCCAGCAGTGTGGACAGGGTACTTAGATTCCTAAACTATGGCTACACCTTC
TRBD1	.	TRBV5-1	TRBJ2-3	CASSHGTAGTDTQYF	TGCGCCAGCAGCCATGGGACAGCTGGCACAGATACGCAGTATTTT
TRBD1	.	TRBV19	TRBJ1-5	CASTTQGAIRDQPQHF	TGTGCCAGTACTACACAGGGGGCGATCAGGGATCAGCCCCAGCATTTT
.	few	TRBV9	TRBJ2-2	CASSGSGTTGELFF	TGTGCCAGCAGCGGATCAGGGACTACCGGGGAGCTGTTTTTT
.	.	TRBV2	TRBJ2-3	CASSEGTNTDTQYF	TGTGCCAGCAGTGAGGGGACAAACACAGATACGCAGTATTTT
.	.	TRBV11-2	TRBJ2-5	CASSLSLRETQYF	TGTGCCAGCAGCTTGAGTTTGAGGGAGACCCAGTACTTC
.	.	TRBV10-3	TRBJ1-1	CAISEGEGATEAFF	TGTGCCATCAGTGAAGGGGAAGGGGCCACTGAAGCTTTCTTT
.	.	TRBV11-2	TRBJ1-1	CASSFQGNTNTEAFF	TGTGCCAGCAGCTTCCAGGGTAATACGAACACTGAAGCTTTCTTT
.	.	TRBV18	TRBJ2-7	CASSRDRASYEQYF	TGTGCCAGCTCACGCGACAGAGCTTCCTACGAGCAGTACTTC
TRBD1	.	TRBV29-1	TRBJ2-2	CSVTGTARGRTAGELFF	TGCAGCGTCACCGGGACAGCGAGGGGTAGGACCGCCGGGGAGCTGTTTTTT
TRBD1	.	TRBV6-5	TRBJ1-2	CASSHRDSYGYTF	TGTGCCAGCAGTCACCGGGACAGCTATGGCTACACCTTC
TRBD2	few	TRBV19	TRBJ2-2	CASSSGGGTGELFF	TGTGCCTCCTCAAGCGGGGGTGGCACCGGGGAGCTGTTTTTT
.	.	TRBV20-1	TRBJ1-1	CSSEREAFF	TGCAGTAGCGAGAGGGAAGCTTTCTTT
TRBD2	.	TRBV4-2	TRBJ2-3	CASSPLVSGGHTDTQYF	TGTGCCAGCAGCCCTCTGGTCAGCGGGGGGCATACAGATACGCAGTATTTT
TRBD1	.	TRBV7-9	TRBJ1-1	CASSLGWLDRGGEAFF	TGTGCCAGCAGCTTAGGGTGGTTGGACAGGGGAGGTGAAGCTTTCTTT
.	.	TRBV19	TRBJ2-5	CASSIGRGRETQYF	TGTGCCAGTAGTATAGGCCGGGGGAGGGAGACCCAGTACTTC
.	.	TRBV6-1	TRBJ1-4	CASSELWGEGKLFF	TGTGCCAGCAGTGAACTATGGGGGGAAGGAAAACTGTTTTTT
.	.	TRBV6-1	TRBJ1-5	CASSLSGYVQPQHF	TGTGCCAGCAGTTTATCAGGGTATGTACAGCCCCAGCATTTT
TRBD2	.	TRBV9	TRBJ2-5	CASSAGLPRETQYF	TGTGCCAGCAGCGCGGGACTACCTAGGGAGACCCAGTACTTC
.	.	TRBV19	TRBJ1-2	CASSISDYTNYGYTF	TGTGCCAGTAGTATATCGGACTACACTAACTATGGCTACACCTTC